This TCR beta chain came from a study of T-cell reconstitution after alpha-beta-depleted transplantation in children. Trimming removed 5 bases from V and 3 bases from J; junction bases left unmatched: 3. The CDR3 is made up of 13 amino acids. CDR1 is SEHNR and CDR2 is FQNEAQ in the germline V gene (reference sequence). This clonotype has more than one count but fewer than ten. TCRbeta library preparation incorporated unique molecular identifiers. In TCRdb, the PCR reads were re-called with MiXCR into one record per CDR3 protein. Here the sample spans roughly 300,000 distinct CDR3 sequences, 10% being singletons.

The rearrangement links TRBV7-9 to TRBJ1-2; 7 bases are shared with TRBD1. The source was PBMCs from the stem cell graft donor, collected from the stem cell graft. The sequence was collected from a human donor who donated a stem cell graft to a child with acute lymphoblastic leukemia. The CDR3 is CASSEGQDYGYTF. The CDR3 bases are TGTGCCAGCAGCGAAGGACAGGACTATGGCTACACCTTC. Supplemented by reference TRBV7-9 and TRBJ1-2, the full variable domain reads DTGVSQNPRHKITKRGQNVTFRCDPISEHNRLYWYRQTLGQGPEFLTYFQNEAQLEKSRLLSDRFSAERPKGSFSTLEIQRTEQGDSAMYLCASSEGQDYGYTFGSGTRLTVV.